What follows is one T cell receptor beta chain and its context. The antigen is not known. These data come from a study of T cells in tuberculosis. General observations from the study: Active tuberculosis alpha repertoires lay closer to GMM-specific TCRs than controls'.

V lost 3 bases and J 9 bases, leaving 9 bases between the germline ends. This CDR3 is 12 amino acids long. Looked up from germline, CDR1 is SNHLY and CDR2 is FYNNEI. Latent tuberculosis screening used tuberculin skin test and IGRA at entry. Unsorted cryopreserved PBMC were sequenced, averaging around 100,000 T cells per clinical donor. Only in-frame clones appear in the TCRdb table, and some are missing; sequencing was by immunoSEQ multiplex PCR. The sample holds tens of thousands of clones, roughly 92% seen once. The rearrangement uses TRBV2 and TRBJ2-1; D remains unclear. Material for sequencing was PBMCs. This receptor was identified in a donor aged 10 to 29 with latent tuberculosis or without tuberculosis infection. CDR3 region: CASSDERGEQFF. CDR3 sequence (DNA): TGTGCCAGCAGTGACGAACGCGGTGAGCAGTTCTTC.